This TCR beta chain stems from a study of chemoradiotherapy in HPV16-positive cancers (dated by TCRdb to between 2022 and 2023). About the study as a whole: Using functional T-cell assays on cells from two HPV16-positive patients, the researchers defined candidate HPV-specific T-cell clones and common TCR motifs. Whether T-cell immunity against the HPV oncoproteins E6 and E7 changes during chemoradiotherapy and whether survival is affected by this immunity were examined in the study. TCR repertoires from under 90 patients with HPV-related cancers were then used to track the candidate HPV-specific TCRs and motifs.

This clone appeared once. Its antigen has not been determined. No qualities accompany the bases; no much larger clone lies one base away. Study-level results and caveats: Improved recurrence-free survival in HPV16-positive patients was associated with expansion of HPV-responsive T cells during chemoradiotherapy. The functional definition of HPV-specific T cells was derived from only a couple of HPV16-positive patients, and the survival association was reported for HPV16-positive patients. Expansion of candidate HPV-specific clones and E7-related TCR motifs was observed in the tumor microenvironment during treatment, whereas no such expansion was observed for non-HPV-specific T cells.

Library preparation used the immunoSEQ multiplex PCR assay. The immuneACCESS repertoire file appears here via TCRdb, limited to in-frame rearrangements. These files lack a portion of the clones; in checked studies, under half of the deficit traces to unresolved V genes, and the cause of the others is not known. The sample profile shows about 11,000 clones; more than 65% of them were found once. The ten largest clones take up 2.2% of the sample. Repertoires were sampled repeatedly over the course of chemoradiotherapy so that clonal expansion in the tumor microenvironment could be followed. The receptor's source is a human donor with HPV-associated anogenital cancer. Sampling was done from a patient who underwent chemoradiotherapy.

The nucleotide sequence is TGCGCCAGCAGCCGGTACGACAGGGGCAATGAGCAGTTCTTC. Protein translation: CASSRYDRGNEQFF. The chain is encoded by TRBV4-1 joined to TRBJ2-1, with TRBD1 identical over 8 junction bases. Ends trimmed: V by 4 bases, J by 6 bases; bases unmatched to a gene: 5. The CDR3, cysteine through phenylalanine, is 14 amino acids long. The kept DNA is CDR3 alone, 42 bases in frame from the first base. The germline V gene sets CDR1 to MGHRA and CDR2 to YSYEKL.